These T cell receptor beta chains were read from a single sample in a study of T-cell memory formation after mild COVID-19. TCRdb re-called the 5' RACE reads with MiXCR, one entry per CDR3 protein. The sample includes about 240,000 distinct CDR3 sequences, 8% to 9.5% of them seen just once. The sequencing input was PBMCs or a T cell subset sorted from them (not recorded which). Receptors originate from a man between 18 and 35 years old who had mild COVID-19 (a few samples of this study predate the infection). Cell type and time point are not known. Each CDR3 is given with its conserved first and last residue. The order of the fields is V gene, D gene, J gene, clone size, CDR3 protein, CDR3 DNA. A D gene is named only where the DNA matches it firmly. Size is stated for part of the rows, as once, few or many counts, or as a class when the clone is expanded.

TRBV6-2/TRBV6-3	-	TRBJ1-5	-	CASSHLDRNQPQHF	TGTGCCAGCAGTCACTTGGACAGAAATCAGCCCCAGCATTTT
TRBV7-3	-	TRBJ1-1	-	CASSGLGGDTEAFF	TGTGCCAGCAGTGGTCTCGGAGGGGACACTGAAGCTTTCTTT
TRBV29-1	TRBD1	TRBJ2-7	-	CSVVFPEGDRGYEQYF	TGCAGCGTTGTATTCCCGGAGGGGGACAGGGGCTACGAGCAGTACTTC
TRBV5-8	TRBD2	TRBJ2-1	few	CASSLSSGGLNEQFF	TGTGCCAGCAGCTTGTCCAGCGGGGGACTAAATGAGCAGTTCTTC
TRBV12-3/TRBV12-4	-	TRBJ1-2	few	CASISGWVYGYTF	TGTGCCAGCATCTCGGGTTGGGTGTACGGCTACACCTTC
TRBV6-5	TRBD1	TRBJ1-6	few	CASSRNRDSSFNSPLHF	TGTGCCAGCAGTAGAAATCGGGACAGTTCTTTTAATTCACCCCTCCACTTT
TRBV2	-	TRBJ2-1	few	CASSGDLNEQFF	TGTGCCAGCAGTGGTGATCTCAATGAGCAGTTCTTC
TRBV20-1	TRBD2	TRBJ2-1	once	CSARPRAGGGNEQFF	TGCAGTGCCCGACCCCGAGCGGGGGGAGGGAATGAGCAGTTCTTC
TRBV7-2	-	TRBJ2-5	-	CASSLTGALEAF	TGTGCCAGCAGCCTAACCGGCGCACTCGAGGCCTTC
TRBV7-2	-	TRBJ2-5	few	CASSSSGLSETQYF	TGTGCCAGCAGCTCCTCAGGACTATCGGAGACCCAGTACTTC
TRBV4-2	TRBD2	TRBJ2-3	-	CASSQDWASGHTDTQYF	TGCGCCAGCAGCCAAGATTGGGCTAGCGGGCACACAGATACGCAGTATTTT